This is a list of T cell receptor beta chains from one sample in a study of post-analysis software for immune sequencing data. TCRdb used MiXCR to reprocess the PCR reads, holding one entry per CDR3 protein. The table shows about 540,000 distinct CDR3 sequences, with under 40% occurring only once. What was sequenced was blood. The receptor source for this set is a girl aged 2-17 years with multiple sclerosis. Both conserved end residues are part of each CDR3. A D gene is named only where the DNA matches it firmly. Rows may omit the clone size; those that give it use once, few, many or a size class.

TRBJ1-3 once NA TRBV7-6 CASSLGGFYSGNTIYF TGTGCCAGCAGCCTCGGAGGGTTTTACTCTGGAAACACCATATATTTT
TRBJ2-1 NA TRBD2 TRBV24-1 CATSGLAGRPYNEQFF TGTGCCACCAGTGGGCTAGCGGGGCGCCCCTACAATGAGCAGTTCTTC
TRBJ1-2 few TRBD1 TRBV6-5 CASSYSRGQWGNYGYTF TGTGCCAGCAGTTATTCCAGGGGGCAGTGGGGAAACTATGGCTACACCTTC
TRBJ2-6 NA NA TRBV6-5 CASSYPKGHGVSGANVLTF TGTGCCAGCAGTTACCCGAAGGGACACGGAGTATCTGGGGCCAACGTCCTGACTTTC
TRBJ1-2 once TRBD1 TRBV7-9 CASSLLVGTGGNYGYTF TGTGCCAGCAGCTTACTAGTTGGGACAGGGGGTAACTATGGCTACACCTTC
TRBJ2-3 NA TRBD2 TRBV5-1 CASSPASGVASTQYF TGCGCCAGCAGCCCCGCTAGCGGGGTGGCGAGTACGCAGTATTTT
TRBJ2-1 few NA TRBV9 CASSVAGVGLNEQFF TGTGCCAGCAGCGTAGCAGGGGTCGGTCTCAATGAGCAGTTCTTC
TRBJ2-3 many NA TRBV5-1 CASSSGLTDTQYF TGCGCCAGCAGCTCCGGCCTTACGGATACGCAGTATTTT
TRBJ2-6 NA NA TRBV7-2 CASSFGASGSGANVLTF TGTGCCAGCAGCTTTGGGGCCAGTGGTTCTGGGGCCAACGTCCTGACTTTC
TRBJ2-1 few NA TRBV3-1 CASSQLMEGWGDYNEQFF TGTGCCAGCAGCCAGCTAATGGAGGGTTGGGGGGACTACAATGAGCAGTTCTTC
TRBJ2-4 few NA TRBV20-1 CSASFGELAKNIQYF TGCAGTGCTAGTTTCGGCGAACTAGCCAAAAACATTCAGTACTTC
TRBJ1-2 NA NA TRBV12-3/TRBV12-4 CASSPDGDGYTF TGTGCCAGCAGCCCGGATGGGGATGGCTACACCTTC
TRBJ2-3 few NA TRBV9 CASSATGGSTDTQYF TGTGCCAGCAGCGCCACGGGCGGGAGCACAGATACGCAGTATTTT
TRBJ2-5 few TRBD1 TRBV5-1 CASSHETWTGAPQETQYF TGCGCCAGCAGCCATGAAACGTGGACAGGGGCCCCCCAAGAGACCCAGTACTTC